Shown below are 5 T cell receptor beta chains from a single sample sequenced in a study of OX40 agonist ivuxolimab in advanced cancers. Produced via immunoSEQ multiplex PCR; TCRdb's table is partial and in-frame only. The sample gives about 35,000 clones, 84% of which show up once; 15% to 20% is in the top ten. Sequences were derived from CD4+ or CD8+ T cells sorted from blood, sampled in a trial of the OX40 agonist ivuxolimab. These TCRs come from an adult with an advanced solid tumor such as melanoma, head and neck, liver or kidney cancer.

The chain couples TRBV6-4 to TRBJ1-1; TRBD1 matches at 7 bases. Germline CDR1 reads MRHNA; CDR2 reads SNTAGT. The V gene end was trimmed by 8 bases and the J gene end by 1 base; junction bases not matched to a gene: 7. This CDR3 is 14 amino acids long. Written as DNA, the CDR3 is TGTGCCAGCTCCCGAGGGACAGCGAACACTGAAGCTTTCTTT. Its protein is CASSRGTANTEAFF.

The chain joins TRBV4-2 to TRBJ1-1; perhaps TRBD1 as D (5 bases). Germline V gene lookup returns CDR1 LGHNA and CDR2 YNFKEQ. The CDR3 has 15 amino acids. Trimming cost V 0 bases and J 4 bases, with 12 bases left between them. CDR3 in DNA: TGTGCCAGCAGCCAAGAGGGACGGTCGAGCACTGAAGCTTTCTTT. It encodes CASSQEGRSSTEAFF.

The V gene is TRBV9, the J gene TRBJ2-1, with D perhaps TRBD1 or TRBD2 (5 bases each). The ends were cut back, 0 bases at V and 6 bases at J, with 7 bases in the middle. Germline CDR1 is SGDLS and CDR2 is YYNGEE. This CDR3 comprises 13 residues. The CDR3 region is CASSVGDGNEQFF. The CDR3 nucleotides are TGTGCCAGCAGCGTAGGGGACGGCAATGAGCAGTTCTTC.

The CDR3 loop reads CASSLLPWTDSYNEQFF. The CDR3 DNA follows: TGCGCCAGCAGCTTGCTACCCTGGACGGACAGTTACAATGAGCAGTTCTTC. V gene TRBV5-1 combines with J gene TRBJ2-1, with D possibly matching TRBD1 (6 bases). CDR3 length equals 17 residues. Germline CDR1 reads SGHRS; CDR2 reads YFSETQ. The V and J ends lost 1 base and 4 bases respectively, with 18 bases between them.

The sample holds one count of this clone. The genes are TRBV19 and TRBJ2-1; D may be TRBD2 (5 bases). Germline-derived CDR1 and CDR2 are LNHDA and SQIVND (reference sequence). There are 11 residues in the CDR3. V lost 6 bases and J lost 12, with 12 bases in between. Here the CDR3 DNA reads TGTGCCAGTAGACGGGCGAGGGTGCAGTTCTTC. This sequence encodes CASRRARVQFF.